This T cell receptor (beta chain) was observed in a study of T-cell reconstitution after alpha-beta-depleted transplantation in children. To note about this clonotype: Its antigen remains unknown.

V lost 5 bases to trimming and J lost 6 bases; unmatched junction nucleotides: 15. Germline CDR1 reads MNHEY; CDR2 reads SMNVEV (reference sequence). The CDR3 runs 17 residues. A library of TCRbeta sequences, prepared with unique molecular identifiers, was generated. TCRdb called the PCR reads again in MiXCR, with one record for every CDR3 protein. The sample yields about 610,000 distinct CDR3 sequences, about a quarter seen once. General observations from the study: Newly produced T cells mostly accounted for T-cell counts and diversity one year post-transplant.

The source was PBMCs, collected before TCRalphabeta/CD19-depleted stem cell transplant. This receptor was obtained from a boy under three years old with Wiskott-Aldrich syndrome, due to receive a stem cell transplant. V is TRBV27 and J is TRBJ2-1; 8 positions match TRBD2. The CDR3 coding sequence is TGTGCCAGCAGTCTCCAGAGAACCGCGGGAGGTAGCAATGAGCAGTTCTTC. As protein: CASSLQRTAGGSNEQFF.